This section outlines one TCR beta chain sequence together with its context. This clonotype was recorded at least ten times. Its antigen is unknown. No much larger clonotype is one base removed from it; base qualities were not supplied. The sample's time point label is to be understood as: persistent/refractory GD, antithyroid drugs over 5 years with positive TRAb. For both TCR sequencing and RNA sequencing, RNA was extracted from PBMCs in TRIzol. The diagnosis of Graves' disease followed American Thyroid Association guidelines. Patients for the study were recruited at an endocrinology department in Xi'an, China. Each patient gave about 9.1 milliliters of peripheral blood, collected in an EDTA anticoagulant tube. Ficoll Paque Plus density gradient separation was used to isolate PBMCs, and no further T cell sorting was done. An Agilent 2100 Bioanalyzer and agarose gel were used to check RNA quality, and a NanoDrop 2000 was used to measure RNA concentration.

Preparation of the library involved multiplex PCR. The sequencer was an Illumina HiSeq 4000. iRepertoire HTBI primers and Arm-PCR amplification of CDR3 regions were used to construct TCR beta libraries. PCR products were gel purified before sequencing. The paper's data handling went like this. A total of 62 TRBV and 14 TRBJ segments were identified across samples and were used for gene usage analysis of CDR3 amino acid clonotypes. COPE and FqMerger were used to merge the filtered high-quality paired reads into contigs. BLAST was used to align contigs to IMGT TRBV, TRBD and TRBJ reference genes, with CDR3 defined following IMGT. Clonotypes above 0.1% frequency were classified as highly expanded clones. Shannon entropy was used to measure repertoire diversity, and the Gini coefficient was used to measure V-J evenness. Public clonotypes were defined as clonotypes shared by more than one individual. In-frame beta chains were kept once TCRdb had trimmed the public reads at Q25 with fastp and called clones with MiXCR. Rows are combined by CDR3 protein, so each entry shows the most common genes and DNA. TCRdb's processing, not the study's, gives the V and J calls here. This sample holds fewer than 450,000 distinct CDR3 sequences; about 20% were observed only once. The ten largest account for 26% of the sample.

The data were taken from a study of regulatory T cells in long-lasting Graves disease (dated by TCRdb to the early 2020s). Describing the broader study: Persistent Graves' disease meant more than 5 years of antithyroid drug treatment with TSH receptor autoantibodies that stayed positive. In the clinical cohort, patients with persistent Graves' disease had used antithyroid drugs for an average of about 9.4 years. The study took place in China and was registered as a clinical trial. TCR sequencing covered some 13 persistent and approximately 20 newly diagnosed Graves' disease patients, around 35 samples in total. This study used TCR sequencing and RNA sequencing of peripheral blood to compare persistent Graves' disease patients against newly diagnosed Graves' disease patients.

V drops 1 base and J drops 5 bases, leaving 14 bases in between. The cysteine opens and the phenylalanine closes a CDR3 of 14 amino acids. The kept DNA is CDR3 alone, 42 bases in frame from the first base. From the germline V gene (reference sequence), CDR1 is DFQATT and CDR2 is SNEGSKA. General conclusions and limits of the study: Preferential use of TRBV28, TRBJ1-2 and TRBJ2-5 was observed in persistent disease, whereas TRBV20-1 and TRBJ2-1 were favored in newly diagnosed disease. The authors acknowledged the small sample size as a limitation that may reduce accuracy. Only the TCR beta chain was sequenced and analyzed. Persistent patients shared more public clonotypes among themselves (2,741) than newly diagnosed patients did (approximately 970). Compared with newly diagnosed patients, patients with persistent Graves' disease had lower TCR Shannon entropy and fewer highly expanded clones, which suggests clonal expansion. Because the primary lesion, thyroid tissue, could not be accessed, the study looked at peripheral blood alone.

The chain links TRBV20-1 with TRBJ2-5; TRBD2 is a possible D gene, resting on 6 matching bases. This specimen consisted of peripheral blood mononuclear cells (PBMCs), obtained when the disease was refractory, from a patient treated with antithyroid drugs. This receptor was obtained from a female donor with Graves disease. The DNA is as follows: TGCAGTGCTAGAGGACTCTCTGGGGGGGAGACCCAGTACTTC. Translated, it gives CSARGLSGGETQYF.